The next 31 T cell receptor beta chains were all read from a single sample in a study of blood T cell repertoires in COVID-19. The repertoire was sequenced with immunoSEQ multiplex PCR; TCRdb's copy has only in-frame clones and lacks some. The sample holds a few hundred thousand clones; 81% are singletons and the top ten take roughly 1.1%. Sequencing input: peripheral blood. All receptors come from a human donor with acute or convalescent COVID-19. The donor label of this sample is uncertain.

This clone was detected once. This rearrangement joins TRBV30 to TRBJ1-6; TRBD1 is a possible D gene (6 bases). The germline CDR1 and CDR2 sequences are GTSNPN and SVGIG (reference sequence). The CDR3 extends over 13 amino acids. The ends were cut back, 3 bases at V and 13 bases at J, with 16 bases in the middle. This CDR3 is CAWSKDSLRPLHF. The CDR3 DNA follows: TGTGCCTGGAGCAAGGACAGCCTTCGGCCCCTCCACTTT.

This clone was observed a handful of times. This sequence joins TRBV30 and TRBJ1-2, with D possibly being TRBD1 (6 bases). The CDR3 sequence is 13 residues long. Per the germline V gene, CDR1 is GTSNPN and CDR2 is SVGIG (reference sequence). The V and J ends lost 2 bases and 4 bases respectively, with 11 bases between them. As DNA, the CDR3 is TGTGCCTGGAGTTTCACAGGGTTCTATGGCTACACCTTC. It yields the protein CAWSFTGFYGYTF.

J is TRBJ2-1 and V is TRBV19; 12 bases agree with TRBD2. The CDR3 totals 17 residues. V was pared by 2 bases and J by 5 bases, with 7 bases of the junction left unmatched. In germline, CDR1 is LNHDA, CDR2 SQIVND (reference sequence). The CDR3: CASSIRLAGVAHNEQFF. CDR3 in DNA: TGTGCCAGTAGTATAAGACTAGCGGGAGTAGCCCACAATGAGCAGTTCTTC.

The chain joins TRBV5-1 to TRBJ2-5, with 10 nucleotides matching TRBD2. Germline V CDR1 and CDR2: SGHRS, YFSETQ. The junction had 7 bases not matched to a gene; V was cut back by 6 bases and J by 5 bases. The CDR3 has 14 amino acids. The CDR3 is CASNRGTSAETQYF. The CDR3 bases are TGCGCCAGCAATAGGGGGACTAGCGCGGAGACCCAGTACTTC.

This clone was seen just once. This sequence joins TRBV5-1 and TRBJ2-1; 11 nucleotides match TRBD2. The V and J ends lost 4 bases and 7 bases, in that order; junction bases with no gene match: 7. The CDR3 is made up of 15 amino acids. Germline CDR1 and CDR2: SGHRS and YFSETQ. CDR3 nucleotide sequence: TGCGCCAGCAGCAGGGACGGGACTAGCGGTAATGAGCAGTTCTTC. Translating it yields CASSRDGTSGNEQFF.

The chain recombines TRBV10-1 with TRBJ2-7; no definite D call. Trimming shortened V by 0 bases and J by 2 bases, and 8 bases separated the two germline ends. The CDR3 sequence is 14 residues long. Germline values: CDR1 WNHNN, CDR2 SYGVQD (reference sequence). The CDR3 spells CASSESNPAYEQYF. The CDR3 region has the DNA TGCGCCAGCAGTGAGTCGAACCCGGCCTACGAGCAGTACTTC.

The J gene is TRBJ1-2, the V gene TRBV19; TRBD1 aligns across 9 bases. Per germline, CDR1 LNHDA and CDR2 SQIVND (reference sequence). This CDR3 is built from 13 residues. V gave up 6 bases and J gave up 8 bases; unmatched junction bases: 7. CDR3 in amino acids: CASRITGGRGYTF. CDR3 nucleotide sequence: TGTGCCAGTAGGATCACAGGGGGCCGGGGCTACACCTTC. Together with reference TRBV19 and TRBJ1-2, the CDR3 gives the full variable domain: DGGITQSPKYLFRKEGQNVTLSCEQNLNHDAMYWYRQDPGQGLRLIYYSQIVNDFQKGDIAEGYSVSREKKESFPLTVTSAQKNPTAFYLCASRITGGRGYTFGSGTRLTVV.

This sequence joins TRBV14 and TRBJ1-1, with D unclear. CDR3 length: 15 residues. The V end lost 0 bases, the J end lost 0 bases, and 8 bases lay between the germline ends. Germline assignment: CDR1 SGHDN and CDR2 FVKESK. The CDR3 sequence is CASSQDWGVNTEAFF. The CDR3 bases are TGTGCCAGCAGCCAAGATTGGGGAGTGAACACTGAAGCTTTCTTT.

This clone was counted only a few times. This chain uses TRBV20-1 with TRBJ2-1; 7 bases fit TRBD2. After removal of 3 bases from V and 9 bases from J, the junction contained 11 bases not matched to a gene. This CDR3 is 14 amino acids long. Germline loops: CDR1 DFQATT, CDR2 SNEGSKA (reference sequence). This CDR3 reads CSASLQRGGVEQFF. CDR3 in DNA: TGCAGTGCTAGTCTCCAGCGGGGAGGGGTTGAGCAGTTCTTC.

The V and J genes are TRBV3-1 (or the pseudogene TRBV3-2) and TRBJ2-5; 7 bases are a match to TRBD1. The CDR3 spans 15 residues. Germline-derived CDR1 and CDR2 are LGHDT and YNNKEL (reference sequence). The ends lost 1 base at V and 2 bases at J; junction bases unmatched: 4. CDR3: CASSQVGTVQETQYF. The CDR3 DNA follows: TGTGCCAGCAGCCAAGTTGGGACAGTACAAGAGACCCAGTACTTC.

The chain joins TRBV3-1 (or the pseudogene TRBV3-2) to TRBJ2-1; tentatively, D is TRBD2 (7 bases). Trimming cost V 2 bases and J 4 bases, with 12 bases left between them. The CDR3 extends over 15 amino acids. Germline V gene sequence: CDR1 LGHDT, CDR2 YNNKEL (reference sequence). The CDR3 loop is CASSQRGALYNEQFF. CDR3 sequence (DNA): TGTGCCAGCAGCCAACGGGGGGCGCTATACAATGAGCAGTTCTTC.

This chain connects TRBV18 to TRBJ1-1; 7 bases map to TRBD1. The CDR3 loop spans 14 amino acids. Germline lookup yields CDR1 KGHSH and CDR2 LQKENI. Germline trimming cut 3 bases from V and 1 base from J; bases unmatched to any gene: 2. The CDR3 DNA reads TGTGCCAGCTCACCGACAGGGAGGAACACTGAAGCTTTCTTT. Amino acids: CASSPTGRNTEAFF.

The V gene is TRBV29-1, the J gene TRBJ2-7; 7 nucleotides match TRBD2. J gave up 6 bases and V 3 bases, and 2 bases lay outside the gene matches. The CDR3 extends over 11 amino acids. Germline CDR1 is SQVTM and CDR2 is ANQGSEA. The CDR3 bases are TGCAGCGTTGAGACTAGCAGCGAGCAGTACTTC. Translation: CSVETSSEQYF.

The CDR3 spells CASIDSPGNQPQHF. CDR3 nucleotides: TGTGCCAGTATCGATAGCCCGGGCAATCAGCCCCAGCATTTT. The rearrangement uses TRBV19 and TRBJ1-5; D is uncertain. CDR3 length: 14 amino acids. CDR1 LNHDA and CDR2 SQIVND come from the germline V gene (reference sequence). Trimming removed 7 bases from V and 2 bases from J, with 12 bases in between.

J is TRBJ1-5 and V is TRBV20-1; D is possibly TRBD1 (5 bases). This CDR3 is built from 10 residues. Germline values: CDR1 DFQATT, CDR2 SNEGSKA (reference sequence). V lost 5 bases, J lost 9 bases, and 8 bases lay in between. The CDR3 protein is CSASRGPQHF. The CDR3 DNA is TGCAGTGCTTCTAGGGGGCCCCAGCATTTT.

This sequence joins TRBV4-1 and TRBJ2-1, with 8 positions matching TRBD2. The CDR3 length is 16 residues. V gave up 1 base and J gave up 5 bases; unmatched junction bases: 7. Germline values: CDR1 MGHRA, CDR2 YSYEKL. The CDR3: CASSQGDGGGNNEQFF. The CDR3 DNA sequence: TGCGCCAGCAGCCAAGGGGACGGCGGGGGGAACAATGAGCAGTTCTTC.

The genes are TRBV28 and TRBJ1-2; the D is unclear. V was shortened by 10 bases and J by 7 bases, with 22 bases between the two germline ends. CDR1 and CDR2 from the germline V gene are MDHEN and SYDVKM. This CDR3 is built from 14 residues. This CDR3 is CATERSAGSFGYTF. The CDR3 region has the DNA TGTGCCACCGAAAGGTCGGCAGGAAGCTTTGGCTACACCTTC.

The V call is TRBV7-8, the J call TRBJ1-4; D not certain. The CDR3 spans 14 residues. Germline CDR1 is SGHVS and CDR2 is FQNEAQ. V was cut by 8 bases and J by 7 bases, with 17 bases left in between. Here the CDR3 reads CASRWNRRGEKLFF. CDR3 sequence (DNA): TGTGCCAGCCGCTGGAACCGCCGGGGTGAAAAACTGTTTTTT.

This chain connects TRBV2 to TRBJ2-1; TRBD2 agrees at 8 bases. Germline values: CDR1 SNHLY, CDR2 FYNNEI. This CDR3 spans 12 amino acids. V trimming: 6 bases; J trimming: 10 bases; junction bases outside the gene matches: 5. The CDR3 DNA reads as TGTGCCAGCAGGGGGGTAGCGGGAGAGCAGTTCTTC. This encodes CASRGVAGEQFF.

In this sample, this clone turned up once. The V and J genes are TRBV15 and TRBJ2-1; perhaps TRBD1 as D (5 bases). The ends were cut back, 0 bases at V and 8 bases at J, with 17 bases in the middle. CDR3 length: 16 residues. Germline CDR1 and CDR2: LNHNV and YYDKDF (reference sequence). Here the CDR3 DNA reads TGTGCCACCAGCAGAGATGGGGCAAGCCCTCGCGATGAGCAGTTCTTC. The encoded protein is CATSRDGASPRDEQFF.

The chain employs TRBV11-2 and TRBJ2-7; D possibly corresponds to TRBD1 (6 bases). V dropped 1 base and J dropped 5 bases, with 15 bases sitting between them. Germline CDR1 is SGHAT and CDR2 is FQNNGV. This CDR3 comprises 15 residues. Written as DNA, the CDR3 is TGTGCCAGCAGCTTAGGAGGCGCAGGGGCCCACGAGCAGTACTTC. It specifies CASSLGGAGAHEQYF.

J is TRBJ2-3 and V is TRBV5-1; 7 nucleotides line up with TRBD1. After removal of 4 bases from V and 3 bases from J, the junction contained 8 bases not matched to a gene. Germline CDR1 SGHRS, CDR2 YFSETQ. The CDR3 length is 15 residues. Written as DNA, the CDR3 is TGCGCCAGCAGCCAGAGACAGGGACCGACAGATACGCAGTATTTT. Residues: CASSQRQGPTDTQYF.

The CDR3 spells CASSSSFSEAFF. The DNA of the CDR3 is TGTGCCAGCAGTTCTTCCTTCAGTGAAGCTTTCTTT. The gene calls are TRBV7-9 and TRBJ1-1; D remains ambiguous. CDR3 length: 12 residues. Germline values: CDR1 SEHNR, CDR2 FQNEAQ (reference sequence). The V end lost 6 bases, the J end lost 7 bases, and 12 bases lay between the germline ends.

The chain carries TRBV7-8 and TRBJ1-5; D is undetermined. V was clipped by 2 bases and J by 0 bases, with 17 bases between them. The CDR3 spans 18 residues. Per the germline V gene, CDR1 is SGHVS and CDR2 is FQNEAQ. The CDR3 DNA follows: TGTGCCAGCAGCTTACTCAACCTGGGAGTTTATAGCAATCAGCCCCAGCATTTT. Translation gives CASSLLNLGVYSNQPQHF.

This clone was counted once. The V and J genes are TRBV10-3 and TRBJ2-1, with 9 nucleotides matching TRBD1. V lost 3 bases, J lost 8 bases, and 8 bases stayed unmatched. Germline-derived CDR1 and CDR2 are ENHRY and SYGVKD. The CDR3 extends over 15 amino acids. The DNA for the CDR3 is TGTGCCATCAGTGACCTGGGACAGGGCAGCTATGAGCAGTTCTTC. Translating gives CAISDLGQGSYEQFF.

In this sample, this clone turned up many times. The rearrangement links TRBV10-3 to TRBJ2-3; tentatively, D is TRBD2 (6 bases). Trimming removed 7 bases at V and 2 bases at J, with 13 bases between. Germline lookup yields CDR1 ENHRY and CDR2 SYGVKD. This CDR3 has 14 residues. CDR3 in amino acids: CAINRGASTDTQYF. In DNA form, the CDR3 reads TGTGCCATCAATCGCGGGGCCTCCACAGATACGCAGTATTTT.

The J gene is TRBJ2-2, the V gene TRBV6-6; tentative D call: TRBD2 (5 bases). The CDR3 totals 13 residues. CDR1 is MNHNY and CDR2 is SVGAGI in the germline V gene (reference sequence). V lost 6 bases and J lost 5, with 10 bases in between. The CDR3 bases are TGTGCCAGCAGGGAGGTTTTGACCGGGGAGCTGTTTTTT. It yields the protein CASREVLTGELFF.

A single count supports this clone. CDR3 nucleotide sequence: TGTGCCAGCAGTGAAGTAGCCCAGCCCCAGCATTTT. Translation: CASSEVAQPQHF. The chain combines TRBV6-1 with TRBJ1-5; D gene uncertain. V lost 1 base and J 7 bases, leaving 5 bases between the germline ends. CDR3 length equals 12 residues. The germline CDR1 and CDR2 sequences are MNHNS and SASEGT.

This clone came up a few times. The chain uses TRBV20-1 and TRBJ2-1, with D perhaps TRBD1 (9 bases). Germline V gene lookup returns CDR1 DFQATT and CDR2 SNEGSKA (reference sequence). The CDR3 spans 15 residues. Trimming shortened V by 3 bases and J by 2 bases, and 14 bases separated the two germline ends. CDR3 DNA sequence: TGCAGTGCTAGTAGCGGGACAGGGACCTACAATGAGCAGTTCTTC. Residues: CSASSGTGTYNEQFF.

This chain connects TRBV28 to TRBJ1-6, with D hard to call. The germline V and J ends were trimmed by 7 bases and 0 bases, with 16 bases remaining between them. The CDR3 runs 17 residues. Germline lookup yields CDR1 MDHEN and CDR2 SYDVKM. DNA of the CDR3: TGTGCCAGCAACCTCCCCCCGGGGAGCTCCTATAATTCACCCCTCCACTTT. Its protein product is CASNLPPGSSYNSPLHF.

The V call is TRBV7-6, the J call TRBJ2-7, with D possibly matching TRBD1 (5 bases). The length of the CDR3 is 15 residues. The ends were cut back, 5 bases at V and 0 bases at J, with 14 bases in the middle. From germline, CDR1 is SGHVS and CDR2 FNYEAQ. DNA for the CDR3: TGTGCCAGCAGCCCCCGCCGGCAGGGCTCCTACGAGCAGTACTTC. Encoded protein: CASSPRRQGSYEQYF.